The next 26 T cell receptor beta chains were all read from a single sample in a study of blood T cell repertoires in COVID-19. Sequenced by immunoSEQ multiplex PCR; TCRdb stores in-frame clones only, minus some. The sample lists some 200,000 clones; 65% to 85% were seen once. The material sequenced was peripheral blood. The origin of the receptors is a woman older than 75 with acute or convalescent COVID-19.

V is TRBV4-1 and J is TRBJ1-1; D not certain. Looked up from germline, CDR1 is MGHRA and CDR2 is YSYEKL. Between the trimmed V and J ends, which lost 1 base and 0 bases, there was a span of 12 bases. There are 16 residues in the CDR3. CDR3 sequence reads: CASSQGRLELNTEAFF. The CDR3 DNA is TGCGCCAGCAGCCAAGGGCGTCTGGAGTTGAACACTGAAGCTTTCTTT.

This sequence joins TRBV30 and TRBJ1-2, with TRBD1 as a possible D gene (5 bases). Germline values: CDR1 GTSNPN, CDR2 SVGIG (reference sequence). This CDR3 has 14 residues. With 4 bases removed from V and 3 bases from J, the gap between germline ends came to 15 bases. The chain's CDR3 is CAWIQGALYYGYTF. CDR3 DNA: TGTGCCTGGATCCAGGGTGCCCTTTACTATGGCTACACCTTC.

V gene TRBV4-1 combines with J gene TRBJ2-1, with 11 bases matching TRBD2. The V gene's germline CDR1 is MGHRA and CDR2 YSYEKL. The V segment lost 3 bases and the J segment 7 bases; nucleotides outside the gene matches: 5. CDR3 length: 15 amino acids. CDR3 amino acids: CASSHGLAGGNEQFF. CDR3 sequence (DNA): TGCGCCAGCAGCCACGGACTAGCGGGCGGGAATGAGCAGTTCTTC.

The rearrangement joins TRBV2 to TRBJ2-6; TRBD1 agrees at 7 bases. The germline gives CDR1 SNHLY, CDR2 FYNNEI. This CDR3 contains 15 residues. The J segment lost 2 bases and the V segment lost 3 bases, leaving 1 base of the junction unmatched. The CDR3 DNA reads TGTGCCAGCAGTGAGCAGGGGGCTGGGGCCAACGTCCTGACTTTC. This gives the protein CASSEQGAGANVLTF.

This clone is a singleton in its sample. The V gene is TRBV7-9, the J gene TRBJ1-2; D gene uncertain. The CDR3 loop spans 13 amino acids. V gave up 4 bases and J gave up 4 bases, with 10 bases separating them. CDR1 is SEHNR, CDR2 FQNEAQ, per germline (reference sequence). CDR3 in DNA: TGTGCCAGCAGCTGGAGAAATACCTATGGCTACACCTTC. This gives the protein CASSWRNTYGYTF.

This clone was seen once. V gene TRBV29-1 combines with J gene TRBJ2-5; 8 bases agree with TRBD1. The CDR3 spans 14 residues. From germline, CDR1 is SQVTM and CDR2 ANQGSEA. Unmatched junction bases numbered 12, after V lost 8 bases and J lost 4 bases. The CDR3 loop is CSFSPQGARETQYF. CDR3 bases: TGCAGCTTTTCCCCCCAGGGGGCGAGAGAGACCCAGTACTTC. The full variable domain, in which reference TRBV29-1 and TRBJ2-5 provide the parts outside the CDR3, is SAVISQKPSRDICQRGTSLTIQCQVDSQVTMMFWYRQQPGQSLTLIATANQGSEATYESGFVIDKFPISRPNLTFSTLTVSNMSPEDSSIYLCSFSPQGARETQYFGPGTRLLVL.

The CDR3 DNA follows: TGTGCCAGCAGCGCCCTGACAGGACAGAACACTGAAGCTTTCTTT. It yields the protein CASSALTGQNTEAFF. The chain uses TRBV9 and TRBJ1-1, with a weak D call TRBD1 (6 bases). V lost 3 bases and J 1 base, leaving 13 bases between the germline ends. The V gene's germline CDR1 is SGDLS and CDR2 YYNGEE. CDR3 length: 15 amino acids.

V usage is TRBV6-6 and J usage is TRBJ1-1, with D possibly being TRBD1 (6 bases). This CDR3 is built from 16 residues. V lost 6 bases, J lost 1 base, and 18 bases lay in between. Germline V gene data show CDR1 as MNHNY and CDR2 as SVGAGI (reference sequence). CDR3 nucleotide sequence: TGTGCCAGCAGCGACCCGGGCAGGGGAACGAACACTGAAGCTTTCTTT. Protein sequence: CASSDPGRGTNTEAFF.

V is TRBV21-1 and J is TRBJ1-5; the listed D gene, TRBD1, was not tested against the DNA. TRBV21-1 is classified as a pseudogene. The CDR3 totals 13 residues. This CDR3 reads CASRGTGNQPQHF. CDR3 DNA: TGTGCCAGCAGGGGGACAGGGAATCAGCCCCAGCATTTT.

The chain carries TRBV19 and TRBJ2-2; 9 bases are a match to TRBD2. Trimming removed 6 bases from V and 0 bases from J; junction bases left unmatched: 5. The CDR3 is 16 amino acids. Germline lookup yields CDR1 LNHDA and CDR2 SQIVND (reference sequence). The CDR3 bases are TGTGCCAGTAGCCCAATAGCGGGAGCGAACACCGGGGAGCTGTTTTTT. Translation: CASSPIAGANTGELFF.

The rearrangement links TRBV6-6 to TRBJ1-5; a possible D gene is TRBD1 (5 bases). The V gene's germline CDR1 is MNHNY and CDR2 SVGAGI (reference sequence). V gave up 7 bases and J gave up 1 base, with 17 bases separating them. The CDR3 covers 16 residues. This CDR3 reads CASTERTGLSNQPQHF. Written as DNA, the CDR3 is TGTGCCAGCACCGAAAGAACAGGTTTAAGCAATCAGCCCCAGCATTTT.

The table lists this clone with a few counts. V is TRBV30 and J is TRBJ1-4, with D perhaps matching TRBD1 (5 bases). Trimming cost V 1 base and J 8 bases, with 11 bases left between them. CDR1 GTSNPN and CDR2 SVGIG come from the germline V gene (reference sequence). CDR3 length: 13 residues. The CDR3: CAWSGQGREKLFF. The CDR3 DNA reads as TGTGCCTGGAGTGGTCAGGGTAGGGAAAAACTGTTTTTT.

The chain combines TRBV9 with TRBJ2-2; 15 bases are a match to TRBD2. The CDR3 spans 18 residues. Germline CDR1 is SGDLS and CDR2 is YYNGEE. The trim removed 2 bases at V and 4 bases at J, leaving 6 bases unmatched. The DNA for the CDR3 is TGTGCCAGCAGCGTGGGACTAGCGGGAGGTCCGGGCACCGGGGAGCTGTTTTTT. Protein product: CASSVGLAGGPGTGELFF.

The chain employs TRBV6-5 and TRBJ2-7; 9 bases map to TRBD1. The V segment lost 4 bases and the J segment 1 base; nucleotides outside the gene matches: 5. Germline V gene lookup returns CDR1 MNHEY and CDR2 SVGAGI. The CDR3 runs to 15 residues. For the CDR3, the DNA is TGTGCCAGCAGTTCTAGGACAGGGGCATCCTACGAGCAGTACTTC. This encodes CASSSRTGASYEQYF.

This clone has more than one count but fewer than ten. The V and J genes are TRBV11-3 and TRBJ1-3; possible D gene TRBD1, 5 bases. Germline V CDR1 and CDR2: SGHNT, YENEEA. This CDR3 has 15 amino acids. Trimming stripped 5 bases from V and 2 bases from J, with 13 bases between. The CDR3: CASSLLGGTGNTIYF. Here the CDR3 DNA reads TGTGCCAGCAGCCTACTGGGGGGGACTGGAAACACCATATATTTT.

Only a few counts were recorded for this clone. J is TRBJ2-5 and V is TRBV18, with a possible D match to TRBD2 (5 bases). V was pared by 3 bases and J by 2 bases, with 13 bases between. The germline gives CDR1 KGHSH, CDR2 LQKENI. This CDR3 has 15 residues. Here the CDR3 DNA reads TGTGCCAGCTCACCCCCAGGACGGGGACAAGAGACCCAGTACTTC. Translation: CASSPPGRGQETQYF.

The genes are TRBV7-6 and TRBJ1-1, with 7 nucleotides matching TRBD1. Germline loops: CDR1 SGHVS, CDR2 FNYEAQ. There are 15 residues in the CDR3. The J segment lost 0 bases and the V segment lost 6 bases, leaving 7 bases of the junction unmatched. The DNA of the CDR3 is TGTGCCAGCAGGGATTGGGACAGATTGAACACTGAAGCTTTCTTT. Translating gives CASRDWDRLNTEAFF.

This clone is a singleton in its sample. The V call is TRBV28, the J call TRBJ2-3; TRBD2 might be the D (5 bases). Germline CDR1 MDHEN, CDR2 SYDVKM. The CDR3 runs 14 residues. The ends were cut back, 10 bases at V and 1 base at J, with 15 bases in the middle. The CDR3 sequence: CAITRASRTDTQYF. CDR3 sequence (DNA): TGTGCCATTACGAGGGCTAGCCGCACAGATACGCAGTATTTT.

The chain is built from TRBV16 and TRBJ1-5; no reliable D call. The ends were cut back, 0 bases at V and 13 bases at J, with 13 bases in the middle. CDR1 and CDR2 from the germline V gene are KGHSY and FQNENV. This CDR3 is built from 13 residues. CDR3: CASSQSRVETQHF. The CDR3 region has the DNA TGTGCCAGCAGCCAATCTCGTGTGGAGACTCAGCATTTT.

The V call is TRBV5-6, the J call TRBJ2-1; TRBD2 matches at 8 bases. Germline V lookup: CDR1 SGHDT, CDR2 YYEEEE. The CDR3 extends over 11 amino acids. V shed 2 bases and J 14 bases; nucleotides not matched to a gene: 3. CDR3 amino acids: CASSFSAGEFF. The DNA of the CDR3 is TGTGCCAGCAGCTTCTCAGCGGGAGAGTTCTTC.

The V call is TRBV10-3, the J call TRBJ1-4; TRBD1 matches at 9 bases. V lost 6 bases, J lost 7 bases, and 6 bases stayed unmatched. Per germline, CDR1 ENHRY and CDR2 SYGVKD. This CDR3 contains 14 residues. Here the CDR3 reads CAISRTGVGEKLFF. CDR3 coding DNA: TGTGCCATCAGCCGGACAGGGGTCGGTGAAAAACTGTTTTTT.

The CDR3 spells CASSPQAGPPSTDTQYF. The DNA of the CDR3 is TGTGCCAGCAGCCCACAGGCGGGGCCCCCTAGCACAGATACGCAGTATTTT. The V call is TRBV7-3, the J call TRBJ2-3, with a weak D call TRBD2 (6 bases). Germline V gene data show CDR1 as SGHTA and CDR2 as FQGTGA. This CDR3 has 17 residues. Trimming removed 5 bases at V and 0 bases at J, with 18 bases between.

V gene TRBV29-1 combines with J gene TRBJ2-5, with a possible D match to TRBD1 (6 bases). The germline V and J ends were trimmed by 6 bases and 1 base, with 6 bases remaining between them. Germline V gene lookup returns CDR1 SQVTM and CDR2 ANQGSEA. The CDR3 covers 11 residues. CDR3: CSVDSQETQYF. The CDR3 DNA reads TGCAGCGTGGACAGCCAAGAGACCCAGTACTTC.

This clone appeared once. The J gene is TRBJ1-2, the V gene TRBV30; tentatively, D is TRBD1 (5 bases). The CDR3 is made up of 13 amino acids. Germline V gene lookup returns CDR1 GTSNPN and CDR2 SVGIG (reference sequence). Trimming removed 2 bases from V and 4 bases from J, with 11 bases in between. The CDR3 bases are TGTGCCTGGAGTCCGGGGGGACGCTATGGCTACACCTTC. It is translated as CAWSPGGRYGYTF.

The chain recombines TRBV3-1 (or the pseudogene TRBV3-2) with TRBJ1-2; maybe TRBD1 (5 bases). The V gene lost 3 bases and the J gene lost 3 bases, with 14 bases spanning the gap. The CDR3 runs 15 residues. CDR1 LGHDT and CDR2 YNNKEL come from the germline V gene (reference sequence). CDR3 sequence: CASSHGQKGDYGYTF. CDR3 sequence (DNA): TGTGCCAGCAGCCACGGACAAAAGGGCGACTATGGCTACACCTTC.

The chain is built from TRBV18 and TRBJ2-2; 7 nucleotides align to TRBD1. The germline gives CDR1 KGHSH, CDR2 LQKENI. This CDR3 is built from 16 residues. After removal of 3 bases from V and 2 bases from J, the junction contained 6 bases not matched to a gene. The CDR3 is CASSPTTGTNTGELFF. As DNA, the CDR3 is TGTGCCAGCTCACCTACGACAGGGACAAACACCGGGGAGCTGTTTTTT. Full variable domain (outside the CDR3, taken from reference TRBV18 and TRBJ2-2): NAGVMQNPRHLVRRRGQEARLRCSPMKGHSHVYWYRQLPEEGLKFMVYLQKENIIDESGMPKERFSAEFPKEGPSILRIQQVVRGDSAAYFCASSPTTGTNTGELFFGEGSRLTVL.